Following are 14 T cell receptor beta chains from one sample sequenced in a study of blood T cell repertoires in COVID-19. Produced via immunoSEQ multiplex PCR; TCRdb's table is partial and in-frame only. The sample carries roughly 250,000 clones, roughly 90% recorded once. Specimen: peripheral blood. Receptor source: a woman in her thirties with COVID-19, enrolled during active disease.

This chain uses TRBV27 with TRBJ2-7; 10 bases align to TRBD1. Germline CDR1 MNHEY, CDR2 SMNVEV (reference sequence). The CDR3 has 16 residues. The V gene end was trimmed by 4 bases and the J gene end by 3 bases; junction bases not matched to a gene: 9. The CDR3 coding sequence is TGTGCCAGCAGTTCCCCCGCGACAGGGGGCGTCTACGAGCAGTACTTC. Translation: CASSSPATGGVYEQYF.

J is TRBJ2-7 and V is TRBV14; 7 nucleotides agree with TRBD1. The CDR3 has 14 amino acids. V lost 0 bases to trimming and J lost 6 bases; unmatched junction nucleotides: 5. CDR1 is SGHDN, CDR2 FVKESK, per germline. CDR3 region: CASSQEWQGVEQYF. DNA of the CDR3: TGTGCCAGCAGCCAAGAGTGGCAGGGGGTCGAGCAGTACTTC.

The chain combines TRBV28 with TRBJ2-7; TRBD1 might be the D (5 bases). This CDR3 has 15 residues. From germline, CDR1 is MDHEN and CDR2 SYDVKM. The V gene lost 6 bases and the J gene lost 2 bases, with 17 bases spanning the gap. The chain's CDR3 is CASSPTGPTPYEQYF. CDR3 sequence (DNA): TGTGCCAGCAGCCCTACAGGACCAACCCCCTACGAGCAGTACTTC.

The chain uses TRBV18 and TRBJ2-7; D is perhaps TRBD2 (5 bases). The V end lost 6 bases, the J end lost 0 bases, and 15 bases lay between the germline ends. CDR3 length: 15 amino acids. Per germline, CDR1 KGHSH and CDR2 LQKENI. The CDR3 loop reads CASSRPRGVSYEQYF. CDR3 nucleotides: TGTGCCAGCTCTCGCCCCCGGGGAGTCTCCTACGAGCAGTACTTC.

The V call is TRBV19, the J call TRBJ2-1, with TRBD2 matching 8 bases. Germline V gene lookup returns CDR1 LNHDA and CDR2 SQIVND (reference sequence). There are 13 residues in the CDR3. Trimming at V came to 3 bases and at J to 8 bases, leaving 3 bases not matched to a gene. As DNA, the CDR3 is TGTGCCAGTAGTATGGGGACTAGGGATGAGCAGTTCTTC. It yields the protein CASSMGTRDEQFF.

The genes are TRBV2 and TRBJ2-7; the match to TRBD2 covers 9 bases. The CDR3 is made up of 12 amino acids. Germline V gene data show CDR1 as SNHLY and CDR2 as FYNNEI. V trimming: 7 bases; J trimming: 2 bases; junction bases outside the gene matches: 0. The CDR3 bases are TGTGCCAGCACTAGCGGGACCTACGAGCAGTACTTC. Translated: CASTSGTYEQYF.

This clone showed up just once. The chain recombines TRBV24-1 with TRBJ1-2; D gene ambiguous. This CDR3 has 11 amino acids. Germline lookup yields CDR1 KGHDR and CDR2 SFDVKD. Trimming cost V 5 bases and J 8 bases, with 8 bases left between them. The CDR3 DNA reads TGTGCCACCAGTGCTTCTTTCGGCTACACCTTC. Amino acids: CATSASFGYTF.

This chain links TRBV2 with TRBJ1-5; D not resolved. Per the germline V gene, CDR1 is SNHLY and CDR2 is FYNNEI. Trimming took 0 bases from V and 6 from J, leaving 9 bases between them. This CDR3 region has 14 residues. Here the CDR3 reads CASSEASVVQPQHF. The CDR3 region has the DNA TGTGCCAGCAGTGAAGCGTCGGTCGTTCAGCCCCAGCATTTT. The variable domain in full, completed from reference TRBV2 and TRBJ1-5, reads EPEVTQTPSHQVTQMGQEVILRCVPISNHLYFYWYRQILGQKVEFLVSFYNNEISEKSEIFDDQFSVERPDGSNFTLKIRSTKLEDSAMYFCASSEASVVQPQHFGDGTRLSIL.

The CDR3 region has the DNA TGTGCCAGCAGTTTATCCGAAAGTGGGGGGGTAGGCTACACCTTC. It codes for CASSLSESGGVGYTF. The chain links TRBV28 to TRBJ1-2, with a weak D call TRBD1 (5 bases). Germline V gene data show CDR1 as MDHEN and CDR2 as SYDVKM. V gave up 1 base and J gave up 8 bases, with 17 bases separating them. This CDR3 region has 15 residues.

The chain links TRBV5-8 to TRBJ2-1; TRBD1 aligns across 9 bases. Looked up from germline, CDR1 is SGHTS and CDR2 is YDEGEE. This CDR3 region has 16 residues. Germline trimming cut 4 bases from V and 4 bases from J; bases unmatched to any gene: 9. The CDR3 spells CASSENTGGNYNEQFF. CDR3 coding DNA: TGTGCCAGCAGCGAGAATACAGGGGGCAATTACAATGAGCAGTTCTTC.

The J gene is TRBJ1-6, the V gene TRBV28; TRBD1 agrees at 10 bases. The CDR3 loop spans 17 amino acids. V shed 3 bases, J shed 3 bases, and the junction held 5 bases outside the gene matches. Germline V gene data show CDR1 as MDHEN and CDR2 as SYDVKM. CDR3 DNA sequence: TGTGCCAGCAGTTTCCCCCGGGACAGGGGCTATAATTCACCCCTCCACTTT. Residues: CASSFPRDRGYNSPLHF.

This clone was counted at least ten times. The V gene is TRBV3-1 (or the pseudogene TRBV3-2), the J gene TRBJ1-6; D is ambiguous. Germline V gene sequence: CDR1 LGHDT, CDR2 YNNKEL (reference sequence). The length of the CDR3 is 14 residues. The V end was cut by 7 bases, the J end by 9 bases, with 16 bases between. The chain's CDR3 is CASTLVLNSSPLHF. DNA for the CDR3: TGTGCCAGCACCCTGGTCCTAAATAGTTCACCCCTCCACTTT.

The V and J genes are TRBV7-9 and TRBJ2-7; 8 bases line up with TRBD1. The CDR3 length is 15 residues. Germline CDR1 SEHNR, CDR2 FQNEAQ (reference sequence). V shed 1 base and J 3 bases; nucleotides not matched to a gene: 5. The CDR3, as DNA: TGTGCCAGCAGCTTAGGACAGGGGTCGGGCTACGAGCAGTACTTC. Its protein is CASSLGQGSGYEQYF.

The J gene is TRBJ2-1, the V gene TRBV7-8, with 11 bases identical to TRBD2. There are 19 residues in the CDR3. The V segment lost 8 bases and the J segment 0 bases; nucleotides outside the gene matches: 15. Germline CDR1 SGHVS, CDR2 FQNEAQ. The CDR3 region is CASSKGLAGGPPSYNEQFF. The CDR3 DNA is TGTGCCAGCTCCAAGGGGCTAGCGGGGGGCCCACCCTCCTACAATGAGCAGTTCTTC. Full variable domain (remainder filled in from reference TRBV7-8 and TRBJ2-1): GAGVSQSPRYKVAKRGQDVALRCDPISGHVSLFWYQQALGQGPEFLTYFQNEAQLDKSGLPSDRFFAERPEGSVSTLKIQRTQQEDSAVYLCASSKGLAGGPPSYNEQFFGPGTRLTVL.